This T cell receptor beta chain is from a study of T cell responses to AZD1222 COVID-19 vaccine (dated by TCRdb to the early 2020s). Concerning the study at large: AZD1222 recipients given second doses at about 4 weeks or at about 12 weeks were pooled, since spike-specific TCR depth and breadth were not found to differ between the two schedules. A total of just over 230 trial participants underwent TCR sequencing, of whom nearly 210 had received two doses of AZD1222 and around 26 had received two doses of the MenACWY control vaccine. Trial participants were enrolled by age into 18-55, 56-69 and 70-plus year subgroups, with approximately 160, 26 and 62 TCR-sequenced participants respectively. What the research found in general, with its limitations: Conclusions about previously exposed vaccinees were limited because only six AZD1222 recipients were SARS-CoV-2 seropositive at baseline. The whole spike protein was spanned by vaccine-associated CD4 TCRs, and dominant responses were seen in regions 160-218 and 743-854. Because no day 14 peak-response samples were available, repertoires were characterized only after the peak T cell response. In the small 56-69-year group, the increase in depth fell short of significance, most likely because of low power. Nearly half of unique spike-specific TCRs reportedly recognized epitopes outside regions mutated in the B.1.351 and B.1.1.7 variants. Participants were mostly white British, with more females than males. The authors suggested clonal diversity may have been underestimated. After two AZD1222 doses, spike-specific TCR breadth and depth were significantly higher than at day 0 and than in MenACWY recipients.

Comments on this clone: Its antigen is still unknown. The sample holds no much larger clone one base away, and base qualities are not on file.

Taken with the paper, the label for time point translates to: baseline before first vaccination. Vaccinee samples came from UK trials COV001 and COV002, including a single-blind randomized controlled phase 2/3 trial of AZD1222 (ChAdOx1 nCoV-19) in healthy adults. For TCRbeta chain sequencing, PBMC samples were collected from trial participants at day 0 and at day 28 after the second dose. The CDR3 sequence holds 18 residues, the cysteine and phenylalanine included. Here the CDR3 DNA is all that survives: 54 bases in frame from base 1. The CDR3 regions of human TCRbeta chains were subjected to immunosequencing. The study's own analysis went as follows. Repertoire TCRs were matched against a reference library of SARS-CoV-2-specific TCRs generated with the MIRA antigen-specificity platform. Breadth meant the fraction of unique TCRs that were SARS-CoV-2-associated, whereas depth meant the fraction of total T cells that were SARS-CoV-2-associated. Using the MIRA data, every spike-specific TCR was mapped to the spike region that the TCR reacted to and assigned to either a CD4 or a CD8 class. Log10-transformed breadth and depth values were compared by one-way ANOVA with Sidak's multiple comparisons tests. Here the immuneACCESS table is served through TCRdb, limited to in-frame sequences with V and J called. Missing clones are a known gap in these copies; in checked studies unresolved V genes cover under half, and the rest lacks a known reason. V, J and clone size were drawn from that table, and D and trimming were deduced from the DNA. The sample data list over 130,000 clones, and about 86% of these were observed just once. The top ten hold around 3.3% of the sample.

This receptor was identified in an adult in good health. Source: peripheral blood, taken on day 0 of AZD1222 vaccination. The chain couples TRBV21-1 to TRBJ2-3; TRBD2 reflects the table's D call only, with no check against the DNA. TRBV21-1 is a listed pseudogene. CDR3 sequence: CASSPSSGRSWGTDTQYF. The DNA is TGTGCCAGCAGCCCAAGCAGCGGGAGATCGTGGGGGACAGATACGCAGTATTTT.